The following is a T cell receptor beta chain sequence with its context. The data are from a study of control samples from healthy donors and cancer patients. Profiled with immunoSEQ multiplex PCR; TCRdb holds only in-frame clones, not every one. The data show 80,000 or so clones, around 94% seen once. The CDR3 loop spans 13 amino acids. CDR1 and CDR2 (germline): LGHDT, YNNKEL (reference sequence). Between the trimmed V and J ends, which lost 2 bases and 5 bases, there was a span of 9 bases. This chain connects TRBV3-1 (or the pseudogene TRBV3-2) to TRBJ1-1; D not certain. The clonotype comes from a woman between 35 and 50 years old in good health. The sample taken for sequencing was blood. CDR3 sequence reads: CASSQFEITEAFF. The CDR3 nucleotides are TGTGCCAGCAGCCAATTTGAAATAACTGAAGCTTTCTTT.